Included here is one T cell receptor beta chain sequence, with context. Its antigen is not yet known. Per-base quality was not reported, and no clone a single base away is much larger than it. The immunoSEQ kit was used, according to the manufacturer's recommendations, to generate TCR beta libraries from genomic DNA. To prepare libraries, a first multiplex PCR with proprietary primers was run, followed by a second PCR that added unique barcodes, and a bead cleanup was done after each round. Each sample batch included a kit-provided positive control reaction and a negative control reaction. The final libraries underwent checking on an Agilent 4200 TapeStation D1000 ScreenTape, volumetric pooling, and quantification by qPCR. Sequencing ran on an Illumina NextSeq500 with a MidOutput 150-cycle cartridge, using 156 Read1 and 15 Index1 cycles with kit custom primers. The pooled library was loaded at around 1 pM with about 20% PhiX control spiked in. The authors' pipeline ran thus. The vendor-processed data were analyzed in R, and a clonotype was defined as all T cells that share the same CDR3 nucleotide sequence. For clone abundance analyses, frequencies were normalized to the 10,000 most abundant clones per sample. Before analysis, public T cell clones were removed, and these numbered fewer than six per sample on average. Tumor-enriched clonotypes and baseline blood-enriched clonotypes were defined as those with an abundance difference of at least 32-fold between compartments. A beta-binomial differential abundance model was used to identify clonotypes that expanded or contracted between blood time points. Tumor-blood repertoire similarity was measured with the Baroni-Urbani and Buser coefficient, and groups were compared using two-tailed Wilcoxon tests in R. Sourced from immuneACCESS, this table was stored by TCRdb with only in-frame sequences that have V and J called. A share of the clones is absent; for the studies checked, an unresolved V gene accounts for under half, and the remainder has no known explanation. From that table come the V and J calls and clone size; the DNA was used to work out D and trimming. The sample table contains 150,000 to 190,000 clones; only one count was recorded for roughly 86% of them. Around 13% of the sample belongs to the ten largest clones.

According to the study, the label for this sample's time point signals: blood 2 weeks post-SBRT. The sample's treatment or condition, from its label and the paper: 15 Gy SBRT to primary tumor, nephrectomy 4 weeks later. To follow tumor-enriched clonotypes, serial peripheral blood was collected from radiation-treated patients at baseline and at 2 weeks and 4 weeks after SBRT. Renal cell carcinoma with clear cell pathology was present in all patients. Genomic DNA for TCR sequencing was prepared using the QIAamp DNA Blood Mini Kit (Qiagen). The analyses included just those samples that passed every quality control check. Reading the germline V gene gives CDR1 SGHNT and CDR2 YENEEA. From its cysteine to its phenylalanine, the CDR3 spans 13 amino acids. Of the read, only the CDR3 DNA is kept; its 39 bases are in frame from base 1. V sheds 5 bases and J sheds 9 bases, leaving 14 bases between their ends.

This sample is part of a study of radiation and T cells in renal cell carcinoma (TCRdb year 2020). Regarding the complete study: The samples were obtained from a clinical trial, where primary renal cell carcinomas were treated with 15 Gy stereotactic body radiation therapy and then removed by nephrectomy 4 weeks afterward. In total, 50 to 55 samples underwent TCR beta sequencing: about 25 tumors plus 27 peripheral blood samples. Across all 53 samples, several million unique CDR3 nucleotide sequences encoding approximately 3,000,000 unique CDR3 amino acid sequences were identified.

What the research found in general, with its limitations: Changes in the blood repertoire were not tracked past 4 weeks after treatment. An increase in top tumor clonotypes in blood was observed from baseline to 2 weeks post-radiation, followed by contraction by 4 weeks, which was taken to suggest transient expansion of tumor-resident clones. Effects of radiation dose or scheduling on the TCR repertoire could not be addressed with the single-armed trial design. Because no pretreatment tumor biopsies were available, whether clonotypes were present in the tumor at baseline could not be determined.

Material: blood, obtained from a patient whose treatment included radiotherapy and nephrectomy. This clonotype was obtained from a woman aged 50 to 60 with renal cell carcinoma. The rearranged chain carries TRBV11-3 and TRBJ2-1; the D gene may be TRBD1 or TRBD2, since each aligns over 5 bases. In nucleotide form, the sequence is TGTGCCAGCAGCATCTTCGGGGCGACTGAGCAGTTCTTC. This sequence encodes CASSIFGATEQFF.